This TCR beta chain was sequenced for a study of a mutant IDH1 vaccine in newly diagnosed glioma. Study information: Vaccines were first given 4-6 weeks after radiotherapy alone, or with temozolomide cycles. Antecedent treatment encompassed radiotherapy, temozolomide, or their combination; the majority received both.

The CDR3 is 14 amino acids. V lost 10 bases to trimming and J lost 7 bases; unmatched junction nucleotides: 12. CDR1 and CDR2 (germline): SGHRS, YFSETQ. Sequencing was performed with immunoSEQ multiplex PCR; in TCRdb, only in-frame clones are kept and a portion is missing. The sample lists around 26,000 clones, approximately 70% occurring once. The time point was: week 11, during vaccination. In the vaccine, a single dose held 300 ug of the mutant IDH1 20-mer peptide, along with topical imiquimod. Of note for this clone: Its antigen is unidentified.

The study's findings and limits: Changes in top peripheral clonotypes did not appear linked to pseudoprogression.

This TCR was sampled from a man aged 18 to 30 with glioma. Some clones in this sample may be carry-over from other donors' samples. Here the sequenced sample was peripheral blood mononuclear cells (PBMCs), taken from a glioma patient whose treatment included an IDH1 peptide vaccine. The rearrangement joins TRBV5-1 to TRBJ2-1; 9 nucleotides line up with TRBD1. CDR3 in amino acids: CACGTGQIQNEQFF. CDR3 nucleotides: TGCGCCTGTGGGACAGGGCAAATTCAAAATGAGCAGTTCTTC.